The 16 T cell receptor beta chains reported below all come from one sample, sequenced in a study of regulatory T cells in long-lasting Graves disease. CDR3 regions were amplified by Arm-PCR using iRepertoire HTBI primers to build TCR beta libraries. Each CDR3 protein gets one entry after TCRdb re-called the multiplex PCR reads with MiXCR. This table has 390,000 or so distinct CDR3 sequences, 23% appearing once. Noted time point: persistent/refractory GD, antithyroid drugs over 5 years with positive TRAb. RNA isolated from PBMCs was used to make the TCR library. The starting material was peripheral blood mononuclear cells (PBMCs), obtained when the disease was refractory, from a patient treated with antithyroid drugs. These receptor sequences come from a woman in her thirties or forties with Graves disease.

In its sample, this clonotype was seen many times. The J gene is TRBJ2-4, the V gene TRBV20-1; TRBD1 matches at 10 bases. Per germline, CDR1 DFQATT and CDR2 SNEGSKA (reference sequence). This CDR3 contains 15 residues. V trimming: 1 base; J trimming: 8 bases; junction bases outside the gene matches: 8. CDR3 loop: CSARGSLDRGYIQYF. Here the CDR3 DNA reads TGCAGTGCTAGAGGAAGTTTGGACAGGGGGTACATTCAGTACTTC.

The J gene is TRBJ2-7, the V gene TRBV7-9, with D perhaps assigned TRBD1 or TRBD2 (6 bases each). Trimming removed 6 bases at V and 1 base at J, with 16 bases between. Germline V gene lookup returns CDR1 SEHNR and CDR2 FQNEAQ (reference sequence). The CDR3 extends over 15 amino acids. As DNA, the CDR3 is TGTGCCAGCAGTCGAGGCGAGGGGGGATCCTACGAGCAGTACTTC. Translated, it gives CASSRGEGGSYEQYF. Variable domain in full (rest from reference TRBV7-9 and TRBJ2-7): DTGVSQNPRHKITKRGQNVTFRCDPISEHNRLYWYRQTLGQGPEFLTYFQNEAQLEKSRLLSDRFSAERPKGSFSTLEIQRTEQGDSAMYLCASSRGEGGSYEQYFGPGTRLTVT.

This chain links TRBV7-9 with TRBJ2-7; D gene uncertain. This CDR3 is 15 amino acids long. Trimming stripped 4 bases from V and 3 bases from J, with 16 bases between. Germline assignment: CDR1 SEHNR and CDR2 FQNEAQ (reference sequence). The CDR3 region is CASSSLQSMGYEQYF. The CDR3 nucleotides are TGTGCCAGCAGCTCATTACAGAGTATGGGCTACGAGCAGTACTTC.

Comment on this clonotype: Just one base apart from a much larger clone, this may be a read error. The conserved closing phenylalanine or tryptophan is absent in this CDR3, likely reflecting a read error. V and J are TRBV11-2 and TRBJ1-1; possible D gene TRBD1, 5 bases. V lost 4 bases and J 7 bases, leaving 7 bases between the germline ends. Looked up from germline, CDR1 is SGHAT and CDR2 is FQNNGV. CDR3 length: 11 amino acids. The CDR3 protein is CASSWGSEAFS. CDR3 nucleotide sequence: TGTGCCAGCAGCTGGGGGAGTGAAGCTTTCTCT.

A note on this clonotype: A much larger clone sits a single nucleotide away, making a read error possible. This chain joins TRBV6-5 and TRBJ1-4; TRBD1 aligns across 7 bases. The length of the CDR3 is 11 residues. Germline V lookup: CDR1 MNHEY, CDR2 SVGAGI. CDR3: CASSYRTGHSF. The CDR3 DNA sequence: TGTGCCAGCAGTTACAGGACAGGACATTCTTTT.

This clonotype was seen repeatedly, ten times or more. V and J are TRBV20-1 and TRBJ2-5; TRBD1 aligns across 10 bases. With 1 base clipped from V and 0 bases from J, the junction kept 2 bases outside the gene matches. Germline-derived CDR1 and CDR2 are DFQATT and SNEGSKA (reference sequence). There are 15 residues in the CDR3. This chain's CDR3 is CSARGDRGYQETQYF. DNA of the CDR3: TGCAGTGCTAGAGGGGACAGGGGATACCAAGAGACCCAGTACTTC.

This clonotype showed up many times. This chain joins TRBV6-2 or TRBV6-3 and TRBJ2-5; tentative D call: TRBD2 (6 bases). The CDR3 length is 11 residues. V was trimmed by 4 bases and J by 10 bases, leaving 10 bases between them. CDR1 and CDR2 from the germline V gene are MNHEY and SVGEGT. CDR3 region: CASSSGTHQYF. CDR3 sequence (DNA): TGTGCCAGCAGTTCCGGGACTCACCAGTACTTC.

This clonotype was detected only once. The CDR3 protein is CASSPKSGRALFIQYF. The CDR3 region has the DNA TGTGCCAGCAGCCCCAAGAGCGGGAGGGCATTGTTCATTCAGTACTTC. The chain links TRBV28 to TRBJ2-4; 10 bases match TRBD2. Germline lookup yields CDR1 MDHEN and CDR2 SYDVKM. The V and J ends lost 6 bases and 9 bases, in that order; junction bases with no gene match: 14. The CDR3 extends over 16 amino acids. Full variable domain (outside the CDR3, taken from reference TRBV28 and TRBJ2-4): DVKVTQSSRYLVKRTGEKVFLECVQDMDHENMFWYRQDPGLGLRLIYFSYDVKMKEKGDIPEGYSVSREKKERFSLILESASTNQTSMYLCASSPKSGRALFIQYFGAGTRLSVL.

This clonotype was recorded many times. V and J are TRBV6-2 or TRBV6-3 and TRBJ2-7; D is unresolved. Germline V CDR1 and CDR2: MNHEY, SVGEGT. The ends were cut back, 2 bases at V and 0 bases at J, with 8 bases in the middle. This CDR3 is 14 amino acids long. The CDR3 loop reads CASSYGSNSYEQYF. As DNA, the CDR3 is TGTGCCAGCAGTTACGGATCAAACTCCTACGAGCAGTACTTC.

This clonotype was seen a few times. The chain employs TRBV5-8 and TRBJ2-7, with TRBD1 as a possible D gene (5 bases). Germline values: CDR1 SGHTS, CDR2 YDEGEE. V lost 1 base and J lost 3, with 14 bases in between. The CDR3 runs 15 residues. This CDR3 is CASSLIRQPRYEQYF. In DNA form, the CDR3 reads TGTGCCAGCAGCTTGATACGACAGCCACGCTACGAGCAGTACTTC.

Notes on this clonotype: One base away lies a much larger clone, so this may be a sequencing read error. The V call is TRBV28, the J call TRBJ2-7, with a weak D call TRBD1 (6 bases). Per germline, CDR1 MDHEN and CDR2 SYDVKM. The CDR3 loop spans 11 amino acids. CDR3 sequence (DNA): TGTGTCAGCAGAGATTCATGGACAGTTTCCTTC. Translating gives CVSRDSWTVSF.

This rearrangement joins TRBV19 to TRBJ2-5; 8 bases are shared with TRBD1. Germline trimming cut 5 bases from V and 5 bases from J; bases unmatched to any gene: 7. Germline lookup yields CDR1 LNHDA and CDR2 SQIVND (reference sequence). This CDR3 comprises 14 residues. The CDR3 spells CASSGTGQGETQYF. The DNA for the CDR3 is TGTGCCAGTAGTGGGACAGGTCAGGGGGAGACCCAGTACTTC.

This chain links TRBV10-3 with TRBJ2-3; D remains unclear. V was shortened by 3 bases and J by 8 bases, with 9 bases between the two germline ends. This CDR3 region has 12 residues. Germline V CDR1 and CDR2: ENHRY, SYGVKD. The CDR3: CAISDPLGTQYF. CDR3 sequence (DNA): TGTGCCATCAGTGATCCCCTGGGTACGCAGTATTTT.

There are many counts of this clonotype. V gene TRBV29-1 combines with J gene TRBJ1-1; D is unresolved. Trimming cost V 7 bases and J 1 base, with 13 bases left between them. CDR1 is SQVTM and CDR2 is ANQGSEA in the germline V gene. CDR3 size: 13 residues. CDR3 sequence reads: CSALRQQNTEAFF. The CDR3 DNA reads TGCAGCGCTCTGCGGCAGCAGAACACTGAAGCTTTCTTT.

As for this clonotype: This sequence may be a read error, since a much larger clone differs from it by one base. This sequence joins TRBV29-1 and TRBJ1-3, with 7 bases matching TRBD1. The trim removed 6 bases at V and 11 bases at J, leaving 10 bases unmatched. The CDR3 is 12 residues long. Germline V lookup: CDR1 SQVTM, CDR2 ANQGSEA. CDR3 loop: CSVTGVEHAIYF. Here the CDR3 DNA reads TGCAGCGTCACAGGGGTCGAACACGCCATATATTTT.

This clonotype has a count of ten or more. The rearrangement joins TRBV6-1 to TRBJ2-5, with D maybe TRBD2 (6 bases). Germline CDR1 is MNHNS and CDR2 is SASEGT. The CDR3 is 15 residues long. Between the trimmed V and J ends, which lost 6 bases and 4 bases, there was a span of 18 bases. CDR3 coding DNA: TGTGCCAGCAGCAGAAATGGGGGGAGTCGAGAGACCCAGTACTTC. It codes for CASSRNGGSRETQYF.